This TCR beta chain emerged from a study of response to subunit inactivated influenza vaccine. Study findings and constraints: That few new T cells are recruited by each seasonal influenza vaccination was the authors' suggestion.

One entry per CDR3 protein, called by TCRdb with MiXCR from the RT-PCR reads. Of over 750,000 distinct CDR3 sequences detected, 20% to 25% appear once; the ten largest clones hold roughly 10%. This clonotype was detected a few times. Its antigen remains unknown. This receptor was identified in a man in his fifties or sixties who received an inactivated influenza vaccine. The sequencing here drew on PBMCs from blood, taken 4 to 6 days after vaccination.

The CDR3 bases are TGTGCCAGCAGCTTATATCTAGGGGGCCAGGGGACTGAAGCTTTCTTT. It yields the protein CASSLYLGGQGTEAFF. The chain uses TRBV7-2 and TRBJ1-1, with 7 nucleotides matching TRBD1. Losses at the gene ends were 2 bases for V and 5 bases for J; bases not matched to a gene: 11. The CDR3 consists of 16 residues. Germline-derived CDR1 and CDR2 are SGHTA and FQGNSA.